This T cell receptor (beta chain) was captured by sequencing in a study of metastatic and nonmetastatic thyroid tumors. Turning to the study itself: Repertoires of blood and of tissue (tumor or nodule) from malignant and benign thyroid patients were compared.

Study findings and constraints: Benign nodules reportedly had significantly lower TCR beta diversity than malignant thyroid tumors in blood and tumor.

As for this clone: What it recognizes is unknown. Mismatch with germline at one junction end may stem from a read error.

As originally analysed: What underpinned the distant-metastasis classifier for papillary thyroid cancer was the set of CDR3 differences across clinicopathological groups. TCRdb re-clonotyped the PCR reads through MiXCR. These V and J calls derive from TCRdb rather than the authors' analysis. The table has 40,000 or so clones, 26% seen once. Every patient underwent thyroid surgery untreated. The clonotype comes from a female donor with papillary thyroid cancer or a benign thyroid nodule (not recorded which). Some clones in this sample may be carry-over from other donors' samples. Sample: blood.

CDR3 nucleotide sequence: TGTGCCAGCAGTACTAGCGGGGCGGACACCTGGGAGCTGTTTTTT. Translation: CASSTSGADTWELFF. The chain couples TRBV6-2 or TRBV6-3 to TRBJ2-2; the match to TRBD2 covers 10 bases. Germline V lookup: CDR1 MNHEY, CDR2 SVGEGT. This CDR3 is built from 15 residues.